The 30 T cell receptor beta chains in this list originate from one sample, sequenced in a study of technical replicates of blood from several donors. Assay: immunoSEQ multiplex PCR; the TCRdb copy retains only in-frame clones and omits some. Here the sample spans about 88,000 clones, approximately 95% being singletons. The material sequenced was T cells isolated from PBMCs. These receptors all come from a human donor in good health.

The rearrangement uses TRBV28 and TRBJ2-7; 12 positions agree with TRBD1. CDR1 and CDR2 from the germline V gene are MDHEN and SYDVKM. This CDR3 region has 15 residues. V was pared by 10 bases and J by 2 bases, with 9 bases of the junction left unmatched. For the CDR3, the DNA is TGTGCCACCAAGGGGGACAGGGGGCACCCCTACGAGCAGTACTTC. Protein: CATKGDRGHPYEQYF.

The gene calls are TRBV19 and TRBJ2-7; 8 nucleotides align to TRBD1. V was clipped by 5 bases and J by 5 bases; unmatched bases: 11. The CDR3 spans 15 residues. CDR1 is LNHDA and CDR2 is SQIVND in the germline V gene (reference sequence). CDR3 bases: TGTGCCAGTAGTTTCCGATTGGACAGGGTGGACGAGCAGTACTTC. Translating gives CASSFRLDRVDEQYF. The complete variable domain, with remaining parts taken from reference TRBV19 and TRBJ2-7, reads DGGITQSPKYLFRKEGQNVTLSCEQNLNHDAMYWYRQDPGQGLRLIYYSQIVNDFQKGDIAEGYSVSREKKESFPLTVTSAQKNPTAFYLCASSFRLDRVDEQYFGPGTRLTVT.

V is TRBV5-4 and J is TRBJ1-2; D not resolved. The CDR3 totals 14 residues. CDR1 and CDR2 (germline): SGHNT, YYREEE (reference sequence). Between the trimmed V and J ends, which lost 0 bases and 4 bases, there was a span of 10 bases. CDR3 sequence: CASSLETAGYGYTF. The CDR3 coding sequence is TGTGCCAGCAGCTTGGAAACCGCAGGCTATGGCTACACCTTC.

The chain joins TRBV6-5 to TRBJ1-2, with TRBD1 as a possible D gene (6 bases). Trimming removed 2 bases from V and 8 bases from J, with 15 bases in between. CDR3 length: 14 amino acids. CDR1 MNHEY and CDR2 SVGAGI come from the germline V gene. CDR3 region: CASSYQGMRAGYTF. CDR3 nucleotide sequence: TGTGCCAGCAGTTACCAGGGGATGCGTGCGGGCTACACCTTC.

The chain is built from TRBV5-1 and TRBJ2-7, with D perhaps matching TRBD1 (6 bases). The CDR3 sequence is 13 residues long. The V gene's germline CDR1 is SGHRS and CDR2 YFSETQ. V lost 2 bases and J lost 1, with 7 bases in between. The CDR3 here is CASSLQGSYEQYF. The CDR3 coding sequence is TGCGCCAGCAGCTTACAGGGATCCTACGAGCAGTACTTC.

The chain employs TRBV19 and TRBJ1-2; D not certain. In germline, CDR1 is LNHDA, CDR2 SQIVND (reference sequence). The CDR3 has 13 residues. V shed 10 bases and J shed 2 bases, with 14 bases lying between them. The CDR3 sequence is CATSSEGNYGYTF. The CDR3, as DNA: TGTGCCACCAGTAGCGAGGGCAACTATGGCTACACCTTC.

The rearrangement joins TRBV9 to TRBJ1-5, with 11 bases lining up with TRBD1. Looked up from germline, CDR1 is SGDLS and CDR2 is YYNGEE. The CDR3 is made up of 15 amino acids. V lost 2 bases, J lost 5 bases, and 3 bases stayed unmatched. DNA for the CDR3: TGTGCCAGCAGCGTCGGGACAGGGGGGTATCAGCCCCAGCATTTT. Its protein is CASSVGTGGYQPQHF.

The J gene is TRBJ2-5, the V gene TRBV5-1, with a tentative D call TRBD2 (5 bases). V dropped 0 bases and J dropped 0 bases, with 9 bases sitting between them. This CDR3 spans 15 amino acids. Looked up from germline, CDR1 is SGHRS and CDR2 is YFSETQ. DNA of the CDR3: TGCGCCAGCAGCTTGGCCCCGGGGTACCAAGAGACCCAGTACTTC. Protein sequence: CASSLAPGYQETQYF.

The CDR3 here is CASSMTEGQYF. CDR3 DNA: TGTGCCAGCAGTATGACGGAGGGGCAGTACTTC. The chain recombines TRBV2 with TRBJ2-7; possible D gene TRBD2, 6 bases. In germline, CDR1 is SNHLY, CDR2 FYNNEI. Trimming cost V 5 bases and J 9 bases, with 11 bases left between them. The CDR3 has 11 residues.

V is TRBV5-6 and J is TRBJ2-3; TRBD2 matches 9 bases. Germline V gene data show CDR1 as SGHDT and CDR2 as YYEEEE. Trimming at V came to 3 bases and at J to 2 bases, leaving 10 bases not matched to a gene. CDR3 length: 17 amino acids. CDR3 sequence reads: CASSSRTSVFLTDTQYF. DNA of the CDR3: TGTGCCAGCAGCTCGCGGACTAGCGTCTTCCTCACAGATACGCAGTATTTT.

CDR3 sequence (DNA): TGTGCCAGCAGCTCTACAGGATATCAGCCCCAGCATTTT. Its protein product is CASSSTGYQPQHF. The V gene is TRBV7-8, the J gene TRBJ1-5; a possible D gene is TRBD1 (5 bases). V shed 4 bases and J shed 5 bases, with 9 bases lying between them. Germline V gene sequence: CDR1 SGHVS, CDR2 FQNEAQ. This CDR3 is built from 13 residues.

A single count supports this clone. V is TRBV7-2 and J is TRBJ2-3, with 10 bases matching TRBD2. V lost 3 bases to trimming and J lost 0 bases; unmatched junction nucleotides: 6. Germline CDR1 is SGHTA and CDR2 is FQGNSA. This CDR3 has 17 amino acids. Here the CDR3 reads CASSFQAGGGSTDTQYF. CDR3 in DNA: TGTGCCAGCAGCTTTCAAGCGGGAGGGGGAAGCACAGATACGCAGTATTTT. The full variable domain, completed using reference TRBV7-2 and TRBJ2-3, is GAGVSQSPSNKVTEKGKDVELRCDPISGHTALYWYRQSLGQGLEFLIYFQGNSAPDKSGLPSDRFSAERTGGSVSTLTIQRTQQEDSAVYLCASSFQAGGGSTDTQYFGPGTRLTVL.

CDR3 sequence: CASSQDRGGGQETQYF. For the CDR3, the DNA is TGTGCCAGCAGCCAAGACCGAGGGGGGGGTCAAGAGACCCAGTACTTC. This chain joins TRBV4-2 and TRBJ2-5; D possibly corresponds to TRBD2 (7 bases). Trimming removed 0 bases at V and 2 bases at J, with 13 bases between. The length of the CDR3 is 16 residues. The germline V gene encodes CDR1 LGHNA and CDR2 YNFKEQ.

V usage is TRBV5-6 and J usage is TRBJ2-5; 8 bases align to TRBD2. Losses at the gene ends were 3 bases for V and 3 bases for J; bases not matched to a gene: 7. This CDR3 region has 15 residues. The germline CDR1 and CDR2 sequences are SGHDT and YYEEEE. CDR3 protein: CASSSRGGTKETQYF. The CDR3 bases are TGTGCCAGCAGCTCCCGGGGGGGGACGAAAGAGACCCAGTACTTC. The full variable domain, rest sourced from reference TRBV5-6 and TRBJ2-5, is DAGVTQSPTHLIKTRGQQVTLRCSPKSGHDTVSWYQQALGQGPQFIFQYYEEEERQRGNFPDRFSGHQFPNYSSELNVNALLLGDSALYLCASSSRGGTKETQYFGPGTRLLVL.

The chain joins TRBV7-3 to TRBJ2-5; TRBD2 matches at 15 bases. This CDR3 has 19 residues. CDR1 is SGHTA, CDR2 FQGTGA, per germline. The junction had 8 bases not matched to a gene; V was cut back by 1 base and J by 2 bases. CDR3: CASSLRVRTSGRGQETQYF. The CDR3 DNA reads as TGTGCCAGCAGCTTAAGGGTCCGGACTAGCGGGAGGGGGCAAGAGACCCAGTACTTC.

The chain combines TRBV14 with TRBJ2-5, with TRBD1 matching over 12 bases. The CDR3 loop spans 15 amino acids. The V and J ends lost 4 bases and 4 bases, in that order; junction bases with no gene match: 4. Germline CDR1 SGHDN, CDR2 FVKESK. The CDR3, as DNA: TGTGCCAGCAGCCGAGGGACAGGGGGCCTAGAGACCCAGTACTTC. Translated: CASSRGTGGLETQYF.

V gene TRBV4-1 combines with J gene TRBJ1-1; no clear D. Germline CDR1 and CDR2: MGHRA and YSYEKL. Deletions cut 2 bases from V and 3 bases from J, with 4 bases between. This CDR3 is built from 12 residues. CDR3 sequence reads: CASSQSDTEAFF. The CDR3 nucleotides are TGCGCCAGCAGCCAATCGGACACTGAAGCTTTCTTT.

The CDR3 region is CASSPPEVPGREYF. The CDR3 nucleotides read TGTGCCAGCAGTCCCCCCGAGGTACCGGGGAGAGAGTATTTT. This sequence joins TRBV27 and TRBJ2-3; a weak D match, TRBD2 (5 bases). Germline values: CDR1 MNHEY, CDR2 SMNVEV (reference sequence). The length of the CDR3 is 14 residues. Trimming stripped 5 bases from V and 13 bases from J, with 22 bases between.

The V gene is TRBV25-1, the J gene TRBJ1-2; no clear D. The V gene lost 4 bases and the J gene lost 7 bases, with 10 bases spanning the gap. The CDR3 spans 12 residues. Per germline, CDR1 MGHDK and CDR2 SYGVNS. CDR3 protein: CASSGAYRGYTF. Written as DNA, the CDR3 is TGTGCCAGCAGTGGCGCTTACCGTGGCTACACCTTC.

The gene calls are TRBV25-1 and TRBJ2-7; D is possibly TRBD2 (6 bases). V shed 3 bases and J shed 6 bases, with 18 bases lying between them. This CDR3 spans 15 amino acids. CDR1 and CDR2 from the germline V gene are MGHDK and SYGVNS. The CDR3 reads CASSDRGGREGEQYF. The CDR3 region has the DNA TGTGCCAGCAGTGATAGGGGAGGCAGGGAAGGCGAGCAGTACTTC.

The rearrangement joins TRBV5-1 to TRBJ2-2, with 8 bases lining up with TRBD2. This CDR3 is built from 16 residues. The trim removed 5 bases at V and 0 bases at J, leaving 6 bases unmatched. Germline V CDR1 and CDR2: SGHRS, YFSETQ. CDR3 in DNA: TGCGCCAGCAGGCGGGTAGCGGGATCGAACACCGGGGAGCTGTTTTTT. This encodes CASRRVAGSNTGELFF.

V is TRBV9 and J is TRBJ1-1, with a tentative D call TRBD1 (6 bases). V lost 0 bases, J lost 1 base, and 7 bases lay in between. Germline V gene sequence: CDR1 SGDLS, CDR2 YYNGEE. The CDR3 loop spans 14 amino acids. This chain's CDR3 is CASSVAGENTEAFF. CDR3 DNA: TGTGCCAGCAGCGTAGCAGGGGAGAACACTGAAGCTTTCTTT.

The CDR3 DNA follows: TGTGCCAGCAAGAACAGGAACTACGAGCAGTACTTC. Translated, it gives CASKNRNYEQYF. V usage is TRBV28 and J usage is TRBJ2-7; a weak D match, TRBD1 (5 bases). Germline-derived CDR1 and CDR2 are MDHEN and SYDVKM. V lost 7 bases to trimming and J lost 3 bases, with 10 bases between them. This CDR3 has 12 residues.

This clone came up once. The chain uses TRBV11-3 and TRBJ1-1; D is unresolved. V was clipped by 5 bases and J by 0 bases, with 13 bases between them. This CDR3 has 15 residues. Germline V gene lookup returns CDR1 SGHNT and CDR2 YENEEA. DNA of the CDR3: TGTGCCAGCAGCGGTCAGGCAGTTATGAACACTGAAGCTTTCTTT. This translates into CASSGQAVMNTEAFF. The complete variable domain, with remaining parts taken from reference TRBV11-3 and TRBJ1-1, reads EAGVVQSPRYKIIEKKQPVAFWCNPISGHNTLYWYLQNLGQGPELLIRYENEEAVDDSQLPKDRFSAERLKGVDSTLKIQPAELGDSAVYLCASSGQAVMNTEAFFGQGTRLTVV.

The J gene is TRBJ2-1, the V gene TRBV10-3, with D possibly being TRBD1 (5 bases). Trimming shortened V by 6 bases and J by 2 bases, and 11 bases separated the two germline ends. The CDR3 length is 14 residues. Germline V CDR1 and CDR2: ENHRY, SYGVKD. CDR3 residues: CAIRQGTAYNEQFF. The CDR3 DNA reads TGTGCCATCAGGCAGGGTACAGCCTACAATGAGCAGTTCTTC.

The count of this clone is one. The J gene is TRBJ2-7, the V gene TRBV18; TRBD2 agrees at 13 bases. In germline, CDR1 is KGHSH, CDR2 LQKENI. The J segment lost 7 bases and the V segment lost 4 bases, leaving 10 bases of the junction unmatched. This CDR3 has 16 amino acids. The CDR3 DNA follows: TGTGCCAGCTCACAAGGACTAGCGGGAGCGGGCTCTGAGCAGTACTTC. This sequence encodes CASSQGLAGAGSEQYF.

J is TRBJ2-1 and V is TRBV6-5, with no clear D. Germline-derived CDR1 and CDR2 are MNHEY and SVGAGI. V was trimmed by 5 bases and J by 9 bases, leaving 11 bases between them. The CDR3 sequence is 12 residues long. This chain's CDR3 is CASSPGSGEQFF. CDR3 DNA: TGTGCCAGCAGTCCGGGTTCGGGTGAGCAGTTCTTC.

The chain joins TRBV5-8 to TRBJ1-5, with D unclear. Germline assignment: CDR1 SGHTS and CDR2 YDEGEE. Trimming took off 0 bases at V and 4 bases at J, with 8 bases between the two ends. The CDR3 runs 14 residues. CDR3 region: CASSLESQNQPQHF. CDR3 coding DNA: TGTGCCAGCAGCTTGGAATCACAGAATCAGCCCCAGCATTTT.

This CDR3 reads CASSVSLLAGYTF. The CDR3 coding sequence is TGCGCCAGCAGTGTGTCACTATTAGCTGGCTACACCTTC. This rearrangement joins TRBV10-2 to TRBJ1-2, with D unresolved. V lost 4 bases and J lost 7, with 13 bases in between. This CDR3 has 13 amino acids. CDR1 and CDR2 from the germline V gene are WSHSY and SAAADI.

The chain combines TRBV5-1 with TRBJ2-1, with D perhaps TRBD1 (6 bases). CDR3 length: 15 residues. Germline V lookup: CDR1 SGHRS, CDR2 YFSETQ. V lost 0 bases and J 5 bases, leaving 12 bases between the germline ends. The CDR3 protein is CASSLAGRGNNEQFF. The DNA of the CDR3 is TGCGCCAGCAGCTTGGCTGGCAGGGGAAACAATGAGCAGTTCTTC.